Below, 7 T cell receptor beta chains from the same sample are listed, as sequenced in a study of PD-1 blockade in mismatch repair-deficient tumors. Repertoires were generated with immunoSEQ multiplex PCR, while TCRdb's copy carries only in-frame clones and drops some. The sample has 120,000 or so clones; roughly 90% are singletons. The sequencing used peripheral blood, collected almost 74 weeks after starting pembrolizumab. The source of these receptors is an adult with mismatch repair-deficient cancer.

The rearrangement joins TRBV6-5 to TRBJ2-6; the D is unclear. The CDR3 covers 14 residues. The V and J ends lost 5 bases and 0 bases respectively, with 5 bases between them. Germline CDR1 reads MNHEY; CDR2 reads SVGAGI. CDR3 amino acids: CASSRDSGANVLTF. CDR3 bases: TGTGCCAGCAGTAGGGACTCTGGGGCCAACGTCCTGACTTTC.

The chain employs TRBV9 and TRBJ1-4; 12 bases align to TRBD1. The CDR3 spans 14 residues. Germline CDR1 is SGDLS and CDR2 is YYNGEE. V gave up 3 bases and J gave up 7 bases; unmatched junction bases: 1. For the CDR3, the DNA is TGTGCCAGCAGCGCGGGACAGGGGGCTGAAAAACTGTTTTTT. Its protein is CASSAGQGAEKLFF.

This rearrangement joins TRBV4-2 to TRBJ1-3; D not resolved. CDR1 is LGHNA and CDR2 is YNFKEQ in the germline V gene. This CDR3 comprises 12 residues. Trimming took off 1 base at V and 2 bases at J, with 0 bases between the two ends. CDR3: CASSQAGNTIYF. The CDR3 DNA reads as TGTGCCAGCAGCCAAGCTGGAAACACCATATATTTT.

V is TRBV25-1 and J is TRBJ2-5; no definite D call. The CDR3 has 13 residues. CDR1 is MGHDK and CDR2 is SYGVNS in the germline V gene. V lost 4 bases and J 2 bases, leaving 8 bases between the germline ends. CDR3 in amino acids: CASSVMGQETQYF. The CDR3 DNA reads TGTGCCAGCAGTGTCATGGGGCAAGAGACCCAGTACTTC. Filled out from reference TRBV25-1 and TRBJ2-5, the complete variable domain reads EADIYQTPRYLVIGTGKKITLECSQTMGHDKMYWYQQDPGMELHLIHYSYGVNSTEKGDLSSESTVSRIRTEHFPLTLESARPSHTSQYLCASSVMGQETQYFGPGTRLLVL.

The chain carries TRBV25-1 and TRBJ1-1; no clear D gene. Germline V gene sequence: CDR1 MGHDK, CDR2 SYGVNS. V gave up 0 bases and J gave up 1 base, with 3 bases separating them. The CDR3 covers 13 residues. The CDR3 loop reads CASSEYENTEAFF. CDR3 nucleotide sequence: TGTGCCAGCAGTGAATATGAGAACACTGAAGCTTTCTTT. Filled out from reference TRBV25-1 and TRBJ1-1, the complete variable domain reads EADIYQTPRYLVIGTGKKITLECSQTMGHDKMYWYQQDPGMELHLIHYSYGVNSTEKGDLSSESTVSRIRTEHFPLTLESARPSHTSQYLCASSEYENTEAFFGQGTRLTVV.

This clone was counted a few times. V and J are TRBV4-1 and TRBJ2-2, with a tentative D call TRBD1 (5 bases). This CDR3 has 17 amino acids. V shed 3 bases and J shed 4 bases, with 18 bases lying between them. Germline lookup yields CDR1 MGHRA and CDR2 YSYEKL. The CDR3 sequence: CASSHLPTAGLTGELFF. DNA of the CDR3: TGCGCCAGCAGCCATCTGCCCACGGCAGGGCTCACCGGGGAGCTGTTTTTT.

V and J are TRBV29-1 and TRBJ2-2, with 7 bases lining up with TRBD1. This CDR3 has 16 amino acids. V lost 8 bases to trimming and J lost 2 bases; unmatched junction nucleotides: 14. The germline V gene encodes CDR1 SQVTM and CDR2 ANQGSEA. CDR3 sequence: CSPFVAGTDNTGELFF. In nucleotides, the CDR3 is TGCAGCCCCTTCGTCGCCGGGACAGATAACACCGGGGAGCTGTTTTTT.